These T cell receptor beta chains were read from a single sample in a study of cytomegalovirus exposure and HLA in healthy donors. Generated by immunoSEQ multiplex PCR, the TCRdb table keeps only in-frame clones and is missing some. The sample has about 40,000 clones; approximately 79% are singletons. The source material was PBMCs. These receptors came from a woman aged 18-30 years in good health and CMV-seropositive. Each CDR3 is given with its conserved first and last residue. A D gene is named only where the DNA matches it firmly. Part of the rows lack a size; the others show once, few, many or a class for expanded clones.

v_gene,j_gene,d_gene,abundance,CDR3aa,CDR3nt
TRBV7-2,TRBJ1-3,.,.,CASSSPPPRNTIYF,TGTGCCAGCAGCTCCCCCCCGCCTAGAAACACCATATATTTT
TRBV28,TRBJ2-1,.,.,CASSETGLAERGNEQFF,TGTGCCAGCAGTGAAACAGGGCTAGCGGAAAGGGGCAATGAGCAGTTCTTC
TRBV4-3,TRBJ2-7,.,large,CASSQDLPDSLLSDEQYF,TGCGCCAGCAGCCAAGATCTCCCCGACAGTTTGTTGTCCGACGAGCAGTACTTC
TRBV12-5,TRBJ2-7,TRBD1,.,CASGLVTGTGGYEQYF,TGTGCTAGTGGTTTAGTAACCGGGACAGGGGGATACGAGCAGTACTTC
TRBV4-1,TRBJ2-7,.,.,CASSQEGAGIISYEQYF,TGCGCCAGCAGCCAAGAGGGGGCAGGGATAATCTCCTACGAGCAGTACTTC
TRBV25-1,TRBJ1-5,TRBD1,.,CASRAQGSNQPQHF,TGTGCCAGCAGAGCACAGGGGTCCAATCAGCCCCAGCATTTT
TRBV7-2,TRBJ2-7,TRBD2,.,CASSSPGTSGGPYEQYF,TGTGCCAGCAGCTCACCCGGGACTAGCGGGGGGCCCTACGAGCAGTACTTC
TRBV7-2,TRBJ2-1,.,once,CASSLRERAEQFF,TGTGCCAGCAGCTTAAGGGAGAGGGCTGAGCAGTTCTTC
TRBV2,TRBJ2-2,.,.,CASSDVPGELFF,TGTGCCAGCAGTGACGTTCCCGGGGAGCTGTTTTTT
TRBV11-2,TRBJ1-2,TRBD1,.,CASSLDLTGASVGGYTF,TGTGCCAGCAGCTTAGACTTGACAGGGGCTTCCGTTGGTGGCTACACCTTC
TRBV6-5,TRBJ1-5,TRBD1,once,CASSGTGWTNQPQHF,TGTGCCAGCTCAGGGACAGGTTGGACCAATCAGCCCCAGCATTTT
TRBV6-5,TRBJ2-1,.,.,CASRTGYNEQFF,TGTGCCAGCAGAACAGGATACAATGAGCAGTTCTTC
TRBV5-1,TRBJ2-7,.,.,CASSFSSPGVYEQYF,TGCGCCAGCAGCTTCTCATCCCCCGGAGTATACGAGCAGTACTTC
TRBV27,TRBJ2-7,.,few,CASSPFYEQYF,TGTGCCAGCAGTCCCTTCTACGAGCAGTACTTC
TRBV4-3,TRBJ2-2,TRBD1,.,CASSQDRAYGELFF,TGCGCCAGCAGCCAGGACAGGGCTTACGGGGAGCTGTTTTTT
TRBV4-3,TRBJ2-1,.,.,CASSQALFSGNEQFF,TGCGCCAGCAGCCAAGCCCTCTTTAGCGGAAATGAGCAGTTCTTC
TRBV19,TRBJ1-1,TRBD1,.,CASSIVGQGPRGTEAFF,TGTGCCAGTAGTATAGTGGGACAGGGTCCCCGGGGCACTGAAGCTTTCTTT
TRBV7-3,TRBJ2-3,.,.,CASSFVPGTDTQYF,TGTGCCAGCAGCTTCGTCCCCGGCACAGATACGCAGTATTTT
TRBV28,TRBJ2-7,.,.,CASSGEARASWGNSYEQYF,TGTGCCAGCAGCGGGGAGGCTCGGGCCAGTTGGGGGAACTCCTACGAGCAGTACTTC